The clone carrying this T cell receptor beta chain turned up a few times. Only in-frame clones appear in the TCRdb table, and some are missing; sequencing was by immunoSEQ multiplex PCR. The data show over 95,000 clones, more than 80% seen once. The CDR3 covers 15 residues. Trimming shortened V by 2 bases and J by 3 bases, and 13 bases separated the two germline ends. In germline, CDR1 is SGHTA, CDR2 FQGTGA. This sample stems from a study of blood T cell repertoires in COVID-19. Across the whole study: The study drew acute and convalescent COVID-19 samples from the United States, Italy and Spain. T cells, B-cell-depleted T cells, or PBMCs provided the cDNA or gDNA that served as material.

This receptor was obtained from a human donor in a cohort sampled during active COVID-19. Sequencing used peripheral blood. The chain couples TRBV7-3 to TRBJ1-2, with D uncertain. The DNA of the CDR3 is TGTGCCAGCAGCTTACCCAGAGACCGGGACTATGGCTACACCTTC. Translation gives CASSLPRDRDYGYTF.